Detailed here is one T cell receptor beta chain. Its antigen is not known. These data are taken from a study of T cells after posttransplantation cyclophosphamide. Study results and caveats: Later post-transplant blood repertoires were often dominated by donor CD8+ memory clones. Tissue-infiltrating T cells from skin or gut overlapped little with blood T cells.

The CDR3 consists of 16 residues. CDR1 GTSNPN and CDR2 SVGIG come from the germline V gene (reference sequence). The V and J ends lost 0 bases and 0 bases respectively, with 14 bases between them. Sequencing was performed with immunoSEQ multiplex PCR; in TCRdb, only in-frame clones are kept and a portion is missing. The table has about 16,000 clones, about 90% seen once. Busulfan-fludarabine conditioning, marrow transplant, and cyclophosphamide on days +3 and +4 were administered. The rearrangement joins TRBV30 to TRBJ1-2; tentative D call: TRBD1 (5 bases). The material was CD4+ T cells sorted from blood, obtained after allogeneic stem cell transplant with posttransplant cyclophosphamide. The TCR was taken from a male patient between 60 and 69 years old who received an allogeneic stem cell transplant from a related donor and was CMV-positive. A subset of T cells may come from the graft donor. CDR3 sequence (DNA): TGTGCCTGGAGTGTAGCTGGTAGGGGTACTAACTATGGCTACACCTTC. Translated, it gives CAWSVAGRGTNYGYTF.